Below are 7 T cell receptor beta chains sequenced from a single sample in a study of shared clonotypes between healthy human individuals. Sequenced by immunoSEQ multiplex PCR; TCRdb stores in-frame clones only, minus some. The sample carries hundreds of thousands of clones, 70% to 80% recorded once. The sequencing input was PBMCs. Source of these receptors: a woman aged 40 to 49 in good health. Some clones in this sample may be carry-over from other donors' samples.

This chain uses TRBV12-5 with TRBJ2-3; TRBD2 matches at 10 bases. The CDR3 is 14 residues long. V was pared by 6 bases and J by 2 bases, with 2 bases of the junction left unmatched. Germline-derived CDR1 and CDR2 are LGHNT and FRNRAP. Here the CDR3 DNA reads TGTGCTAGTGGACTAGCGGGACCCACAGATACGCAGTATTTT. Translation: CASGLAGPTDTQYF. Drawing the rest from reference TRBV12-5 and TRBJ2-3, the complete variable domain is DARVTQTPRHKVTEMGQEVTMRCQPILGHNTVFWYRQTMMQGLELLAYFRNRAPLDDSGMPKDRFSAEMPDATLATLKIQPSEPRDSAVYFCASGLAGPTDTQYFGPGTRLTVL.

This chain connects TRBV28 to TRBJ1-1; 7 bases align to TRBD1. CDR1 MDHEN and CDR2 SYDVKM come from the germline V gene. Trimming cost V 5 bases and J 6 bases; bases outside gene matches: 9. CDR3 length: 14 residues. Here the CDR3 DNA reads TGTGCCAGCAGTCGAAACAGGGGTGGGGCTGAAGCTTTCTTT. This sequence encodes CASSRNRGGAEAFF.

The V and J genes are TRBV11-2 and TRBJ2-5; 8 nucleotides align to TRBD2. The germline V gene encodes CDR1 SGHAT and CDR2 FQNNGV. V lost 5 bases, J lost 5 bases, and 10 bases stayed unmatched. The CDR3 extends over 15 amino acids. In DNA, the CDR3 is TGTGCCAGCAGCCCCCCTGGGACTAGTTGGGAGACCCAGTACTTC. Protein: CASSPPGTSWETQYF.

The chain is built from TRBV15 and TRBJ2-1; 8 nucleotides line up with TRBD2. Germline CDR1 and CDR2: LNHNV and YYDKDF (reference sequence). V dropped 6 bases and J dropped 4; count of bases not matched to a gene: 5. This CDR3 has 14 amino acids. CDR3 DNA sequence: TGTGCCACCAGGCACGGGGGGGATTACAATGAGCAGTTCTTC. Residues: CATRHGGDYNEQFF.

The chain carries TRBV7-2 and TRBJ2-3, with a weak D call TRBD1 (5 bases). V lost 3 bases and J 6 bases, leaving 13 bases between the germline ends. The CDR3 runs to 14 residues. CDR1 and CDR2 (germline): SGHTA, FQGNSA. The CDR3 here is CASSFNPRGDTQYF. CDR3 coding DNA: TGTGCCAGCAGCTTTAACCCTAGGGGCGATACGCAGTATTTT.

The CDR3, as DNA: TGTGCCAGCAGCTTGGAGGGCGGATTCTACGAGCAGTACTTC. Translating gives CASSLEGGFYEQYF. The J gene is TRBJ2-7, the V gene TRBV5-4; D gene ambiguous. Trimming stripped 0 bases from V and 3 bases from J, with 10 bases between. The CDR3 loop spans 14 amino acids. Germline V gene data show CDR1 as SGHNT and CDR2 as YYREEE (reference sequence). Drawing the rest from reference TRBV5-4 and TRBJ2-7, the complete variable domain is ETGVTQSPTHLIKTRGQQVTLRCSSQSGHNTVSWYQQALGQGPQFIFQYYREEENGRGNFPPRFSGLQFPNYSSELNVNALELDDSALYLCASSLEGGFYEQYFGPGTRLTVT.

As for this clone: A clone one base away is much larger, so this may be a read error. J is TRBJ2-7 and V is TRBV27; D unclear. The CDR3 covers 15 residues. The germline CDR1 and CDR2 sequences are MNHEY and SMNVEV (reference sequence). As DNA, the CDR3 is TGTGGCAGCAGCCCCTTTAGTCCCCTTCGTTACGAGCAGTACTTC. As protein: CGSSPFSPLRYEQYF.